The present entry profiles one TCR beta chain with its context. Its antigen is unidentified. There are 15 residues in the CDR3. The V end was cut by 3 bases, the J end by 2 bases, with 15 bases between. Germline lookup yields CDR1 SGHNT and CDR2 YYREEE (reference sequence). This sample is drawn from a study of T cell repertoires in cytomegalovirus infection. Via MiXCR, TCRdb re-called the reads, giving one row per CDR3 protein. The data contain fewer than 950,000 distinct CDR3 sequences, approximately 32% of them seen just once; the ten biggest clones take up roughly 12%. The source was cultured CD8+ T cells from PBMCs, collected from culture after CMV antigen stimulation. This sequence originates from a human donor in good health (CMV status not recorded). Some clones in this sample may be carry-over from other donors' samples. The chain employs TRBV5-4 and TRBJ2-7; maybe TRBD1 (5 bases). CDR3 DNA: TGTGCCAGCAGCTCGAGTAGGGGCACCGCCTACGAGCAGTACTTC. Translating it yields CASSSSRGTAYEQYF.